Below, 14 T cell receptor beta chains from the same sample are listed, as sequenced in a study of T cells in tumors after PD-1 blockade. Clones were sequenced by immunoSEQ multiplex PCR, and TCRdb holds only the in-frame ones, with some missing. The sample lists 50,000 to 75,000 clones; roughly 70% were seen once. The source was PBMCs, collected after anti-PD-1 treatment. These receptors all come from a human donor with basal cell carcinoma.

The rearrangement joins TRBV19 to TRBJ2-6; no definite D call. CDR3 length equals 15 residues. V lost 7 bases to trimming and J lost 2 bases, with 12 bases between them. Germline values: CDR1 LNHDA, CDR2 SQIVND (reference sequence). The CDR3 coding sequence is TGTGCCAGTACCCCCAGGCAGGCTGGGGCCAACGTCCTGACTTTC. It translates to CASTPRQAGANVLTF.

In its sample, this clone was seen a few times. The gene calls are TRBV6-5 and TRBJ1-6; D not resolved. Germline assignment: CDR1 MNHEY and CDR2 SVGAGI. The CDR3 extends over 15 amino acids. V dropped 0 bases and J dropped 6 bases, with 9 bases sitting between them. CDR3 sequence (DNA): TGTGCCAGCAGTTACTCTACAGAGATTAATTCACCCCTCCACTTT. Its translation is CASSYSTEINSPLHF.

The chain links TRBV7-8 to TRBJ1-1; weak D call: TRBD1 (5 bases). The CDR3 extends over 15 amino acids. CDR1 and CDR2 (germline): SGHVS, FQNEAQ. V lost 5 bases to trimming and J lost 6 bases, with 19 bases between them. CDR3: CASSPRTGGTAEAFF. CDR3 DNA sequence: TGTGCCAGCAGCCCTCGGACGGGGGGAACGGCTGAAGCTTTCTTT.

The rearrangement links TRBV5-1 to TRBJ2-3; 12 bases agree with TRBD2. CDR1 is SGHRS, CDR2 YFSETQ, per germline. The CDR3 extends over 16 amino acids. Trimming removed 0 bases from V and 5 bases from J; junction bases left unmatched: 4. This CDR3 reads CASSLGTSGVLDTQYF. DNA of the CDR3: TGCGCCAGCAGCTTGGGGACTAGCGGGGTATTAGATACGCAGTATTTT. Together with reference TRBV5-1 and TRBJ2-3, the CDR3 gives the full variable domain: KAGVTQTPRYLIKTRGQQVTLSCSPISGHRSVSWYQQTPGQGLQFLFEYFSETQRNKGNFPGRFSGRQFSNSRSEMNVSTLELGDSALYLCASSLGTSGVLDTQYFGPGTRLTVL.

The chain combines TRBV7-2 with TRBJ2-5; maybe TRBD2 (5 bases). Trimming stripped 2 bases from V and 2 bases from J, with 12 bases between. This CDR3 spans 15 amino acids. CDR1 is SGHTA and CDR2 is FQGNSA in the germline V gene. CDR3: CASSLRRAQQETQYF. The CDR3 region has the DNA TGTGCCAGCAGCTTAAGGCGGGCCCAGCAAGAGACCCAGTACTTC.

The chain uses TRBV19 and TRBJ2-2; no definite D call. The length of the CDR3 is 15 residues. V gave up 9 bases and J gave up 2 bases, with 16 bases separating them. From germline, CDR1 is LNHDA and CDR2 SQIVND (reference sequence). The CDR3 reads CASLSAASNTGELFF. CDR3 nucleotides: TGTGCCAGCCTATCTGCGGCCTCCAACACCGGGGAGCTGTTTTTT. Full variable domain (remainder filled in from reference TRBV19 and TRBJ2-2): DGGITQSPKYLFRKEGQNVTLSCEQNLNHDAMYWYRQDPGQGLRLIYYSQIVNDFQKGDIAEGYSVSREKKESFPLTVTSAQKNPTAFYLCASLSAASNTGELFFGEGSRLTVL.

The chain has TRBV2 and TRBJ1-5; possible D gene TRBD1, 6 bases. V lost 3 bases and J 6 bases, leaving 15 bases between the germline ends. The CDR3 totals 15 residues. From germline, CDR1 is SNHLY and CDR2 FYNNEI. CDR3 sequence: CASSDTNRDGQPQHF. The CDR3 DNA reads TGTGCCAGCAGTGATACTAACAGGGACGGTCAGCCCCAGCATTTT.

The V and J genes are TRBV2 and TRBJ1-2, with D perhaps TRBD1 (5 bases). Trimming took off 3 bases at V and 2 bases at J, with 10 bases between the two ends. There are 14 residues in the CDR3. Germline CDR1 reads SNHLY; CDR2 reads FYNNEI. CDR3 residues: CASSEGWGNYGYTF. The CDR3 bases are TGTGCCAGCAGTGAGGGTTGGGGGAACTATGGCTACACCTTC.

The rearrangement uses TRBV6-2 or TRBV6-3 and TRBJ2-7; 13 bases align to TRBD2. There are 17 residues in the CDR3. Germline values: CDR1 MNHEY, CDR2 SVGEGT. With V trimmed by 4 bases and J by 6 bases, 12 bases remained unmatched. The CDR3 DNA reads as TGTGCCAGCAGTTCGCCGGGGACTAGCGGGGTCTTCTTCGAGCAGTACTTC. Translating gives CASSSPGTSGVFFEQYF.

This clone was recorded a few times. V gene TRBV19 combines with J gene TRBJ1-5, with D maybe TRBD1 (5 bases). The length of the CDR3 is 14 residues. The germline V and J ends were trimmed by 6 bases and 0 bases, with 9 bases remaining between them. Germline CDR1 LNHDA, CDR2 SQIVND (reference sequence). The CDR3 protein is CASSGGISNQPQHF. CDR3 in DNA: TGTGCCAGTAGCGGGGGAATTAGCAATCAGCCCCAGCATTTT.

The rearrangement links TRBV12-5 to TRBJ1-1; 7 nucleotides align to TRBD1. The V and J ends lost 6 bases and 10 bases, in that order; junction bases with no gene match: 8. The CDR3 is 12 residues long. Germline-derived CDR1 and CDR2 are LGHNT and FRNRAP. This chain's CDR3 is CASGPDRVGAFF. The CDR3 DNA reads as TGTGCTAGTGGCCCTGACAGGGTAGGAGCTTTCTTT.

In DNA form, the CDR3 reads TGTGCCAGCAGCCCGGACAGGGTCTCCTACGAGCAGTACTTC. Translating it yields CASSPDRVSYEQYF. The V gene is TRBV14, the J gene TRBJ2-7, with 8 bases that match TRBD1. J lost 0 bases, V lost 4 bases, and 2 bases had no gene match. The V gene's germline CDR1 is SGHDN and CDR2 FVKESK. CDR3 length: 14 amino acids. The entire variable domain, with the rest obtained from reference TRBV14 and TRBJ2-7, is as follows: EAGVTQFPSHSVIEKGQTVTLRCDPISGHDNLYWYRRVMGKEIKFLLHFVKESKQDESGMPNNRFLAERTGGTYSTLKVQPAELEDSGVYFCASSPDRVSYEQYFGPGTRLTVT.

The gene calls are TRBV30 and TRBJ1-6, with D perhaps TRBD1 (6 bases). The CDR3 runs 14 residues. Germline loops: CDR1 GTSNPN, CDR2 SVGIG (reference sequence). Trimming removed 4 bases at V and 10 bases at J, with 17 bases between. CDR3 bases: TGTGCCTGGAAAAGCACAGGGTTTAGGTCACCCCTCCACTTT. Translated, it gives CAWKSTGFRSPLHF.

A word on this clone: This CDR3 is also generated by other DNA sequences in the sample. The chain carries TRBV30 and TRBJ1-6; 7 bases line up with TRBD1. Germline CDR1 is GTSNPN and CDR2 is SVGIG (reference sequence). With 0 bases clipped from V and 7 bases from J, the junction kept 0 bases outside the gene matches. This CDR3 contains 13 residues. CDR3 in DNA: TGTGCCTGGAGTGTACAGGGGAATTCACCCCTCCACTTT. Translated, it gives CAWSVQGNSPLHF. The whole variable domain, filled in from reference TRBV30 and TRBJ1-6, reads SQTIHQWPATLVQPVGSPLSLECTVEGTSNPNLYWYRQAAGRGLQLLFYSVGIGQISSEVPQNLSASRPQDRQFILSSKKLLLSDSGFYLCAWSVQGNSPLHFGNGTRLTVT.